A single T cell receptor (beta chain) is shown here with its context. Its antigen is currently unknown. Original processing methods: ImmunoSEQ output lacked quality scores and full-length reads, limiting matched filtering. The assay was immunoSEQ multiplex PCR, and TCRdb's table has in-frame clones only and misses some. The DNA gave D and trimming, while V, J and clone size come from that table. The table includes hundreds of thousands of clones, 80% to 95% detected once. The record originates from a study of shared clonotypes between healthy human individuals. Findings and caveats of the study: Clonotype sharing among donors, it was expected, would be affected by sequencing depth. Non-shared clonotypes had lower generation probabilities than those shared by all four donors.

Naive CD8 cells, CD45RO-negative and positively selected for CCR7, excluded terminally differentiated effector memory CD45RA+ cells. Within Nashville, Tennessee resided all donors, each a Caucasian adult. The sequenced sample consisted of naive CD8+ T cells sorted from blood. The TCR sequence derives from a man younger than 45 in good health.

The CDR3, as DNA: TGTGCCAGCAGCTTGGGACTAGCGGGGATTAATGAGCAGTTCTTC. Translated, it gives CASSLGLAGINEQFF. The chain carries TRBV7-9 and TRBJ2-1; the match to TRBD2 covers 13 bases. Germline trimming cut 3 bases from V and 7 bases from J; bases unmatched to any gene: 3. CDR1 and CDR2 from the germline V gene are SEHNR and FQNEAQ (reference sequence). The CDR3 is 15 amino acids.